This T cell receptor beta chain stems from a study of shared clonotypes between healthy human individuals. Study results and limitations: Some naive CD4 clonotypes, roughly 5%, turned up in common across several donors.

On this clone: Its antigen remains unidentified.

The germline CDR1 and CDR2 sequences are SQVTM and ANQGSEA. The length of the CDR3 is 15 residues. V lost 7 bases, J lost 4 bases, and 5 bases stayed unmatched. Assay used: immunoSEQ multiplex PCR; TCRdb lists only in-frame clones, some missing. This table has millions of clones, 90% to 95% appearing once. The TCR comes from a man in his late teens or twenties in good health. Sequencing input: naive CD4+ T cells sorted from blood. Subset noted: CD45RA+ positively selected. This chain uses TRBV29-1 with TRBJ2-1; 15 nucleotides line up with TRBD2. The CDR3 nucleotides read TGCAGCGCAGGACTAGCGGGAGGGCCTTACAATGAGCAGTTCTTC. Its translation is CSAGLAGGPYNEQFF.